In its sample, the clone carrying this TCR beta chain was seen a few times. Its cognate antigen is unknown. TCRdb reanalysed the RT-PCR reads using MiXCR and keeps one entry per CDR3 protein. The profile covers around 650,000 distinct CDR3 sequences, with around 16% appearing a single time and 11% taken by the ten largest. CDR1 and CDR2 from the germline V gene are MNHNS and SASEGT. V lost 6 bases to trimming and J lost 9 bases, with 18 bases between them. CDR3 length: 14 amino acids. This specimen belongs to a study of response to subunit inactivated influenza vaccine. Study results and limitations: Each seasonal flu vaccination may recruit only limited new T cells, authors suggested.

The chain has TRBV6-1 and TRBJ1-3; maybe TRBD1 (5 bases). This sequence was found in a man aged 45-65 years who received an inactivated influenza vaccine. The sample consisted of PBMCs from blood, taken approximately 12 days after vaccination. In nucleotides, the CDR3 is TGTGCCAGCAGCCCCGGGACCCTCCGAGGCACCATATATTTT. Its translation: CASSPGTLRGTIYF.